This T cell receptor beta chain was recorded in a study of OX40 agonist ivuxolimab in advanced cancers. Notes on this clone: Its specificity is not known.

Sequenced by immunoSEQ multiplex PCR; TCRdb stores in-frame clones only, minus some. The table records 60,000 or so clones, around 92% of them present only once. The study, taken as a whole, reports: There was clonal expansion of CD4+ and CD8+ blood T cells by week 6 at 0.1 to 3.0 mg/kg. Those patients achieving a partial response at 0.1-3.0 mg/kg showed among the lowest clonal expansion. Researchers report that CD8+ T cells had, on average, more expanded clones than CD4+.

V was trimmed by 7 bases and J by 5 bases, leaving 10 bases between them. CDR1 and CDR2 from the germline V gene are MNHNS and SASEGT. CDR3 size: 12 residues. The sequence derives from an adult with an advanced solid tumor such as melanoma, head and neck, liver or kidney cancer. Sequences were derived from CD4+ or CD8+ T cells sorted from blood, sampled in a trial of the OX40 agonist ivuxolimab. The chain uses TRBV6-1 and TRBJ2-3, with D unresolved. The CDR3 sequence is CASNQLEDTQYF. CDR3 bases: TGTGCCAGCAACCAACTGGAAGATACGCAGTATTTT.